This T cell receptor beta chain was recorded in a study of T cell changes during pregnancy in multiple sclerosis. A few counts support this clone. Profiled with immunoSEQ multiplex PCR; TCRdb holds only in-frame clones, not every one. This table has 84,000 or so clones, 94% appearing once. The CDR3 consists of 16 residues. The V gene end was trimmed by 4 bases and the J gene end by 3 bases; junction bases not matched to a gene: 8. Germline V gene data show CDR1 as SGHRS and CDR2 as YFSETQ. The sequence came from a female donor with multiple sclerosis, enrolled in a pregnancy study. The chain recombines TRBV5-1 with TRBJ1-5; TRBD1 agrees at 9 bases. The sample was peripheral blood, taken in the third trimester of pregnancy. CDR3 bases: TGCGCCAGCAGCCTGGGGGGACAGGGCTACAATCAGCCCCAGCATTTT. It yields the protein CASSLGGQGYNQPQHF. The complete variable domain, with remaining parts taken from reference TRBV5-1 and TRBJ1-5, reads KAGVTQTPRYLIKTRGQQVTLSCSPISGHRSVSWYQQTPGQGLQFLFEYFSETQRNKGNFPGRFSGRQFSNSRSEMNVSTLELGDSALYLCASSLGGQGYNQPQHFGDGTRLSIL.